A selection of T cell receptor beta chains follows, all from one sample in a study of blood T cells in healthy people across ages. TCRdb reprocessed the 5' RACE reads with MiXCR, giving one entry per CDR3 protein. The sample lists over 1,200,000 distinct CDR3 sequences; roughly 59% were seen once. Material for sequencing was blood. These receptors all stem from a man between 18 and 29 years old in good health. CDR3s include the opening cysteine and the closing phenylalanine or tryptophan. The D gene is left open where the match is weak. Clone size is not always given. Where it is, it says once, few, many or a class for expanded clones.

>-|TRBJ2-1|TRBV20-1|-
CSARPSLRNEQFF
TGCAGTGCTAGACCCTCCCTTAGAAATGAGCAGTTCTTC
>TRBD1|TRBJ2-7|TRBV27|-
CASKSTGPIDEQYF
TGTGCCAGCAAATCGACAGGGCCTATCGACGAGCAGTACTTC
>TRBD2|TRBJ2-1|TRBV7-9|-
CASSLAGTSGSYEQFF
TGTGCCAGCAGCTTAGCCGGGACTAGCGGGAGCTATGAGCAGTTCTTC
>TRBD2|TRBJ2-1|TRBV12-3/TRBV12-4|-
CASSLGRERNNEQFF
TGTGCCAGCAGTTTAGGGCGGGAGCGCAACAATGAGCAGTTCTTC
>-|TRBJ2-2|TRBV25-1|once
CATSFSGELFF
TGTGCCACGTCCTTCAGTGGGGAGCTGTTTTTT
>-|TRBJ2-7|TRBV4-2|-
CASSQEETNYEQYF
TGTGCCAGCAGCCAAGAGGAGACAAACTACGAGCAGTACTTC
>-|TRBJ2-2|TRBV7-6|-
CASSLDVPDLNTGELFF
TGTGCCAGCAGCTTAGATGTACCAGACTTGAACACCGGGGAGCTGTTTTTT
>-|TRBJ2-3|TRBV29-1|-
CSVVVGQTVTDTQYF
TGCAGCGTTGTGGTGGGCCAGACAGTGACAGATACGCAGTATTTT
>-|TRBJ2-7|TRBV28|-
CASRGSGEQYF
TGTGCCAGCAGAGGTTCGGGCGAGCAGTACTTC
>TRBD2|TRBJ2-1|TRBV15|few
CATSRDKASGRVGAQFF
TGTGCCACCAGCAGAGATAAGGCTAGCGGGAGGGTTGGGGCCCAGTTCTTC
>-|TRBJ2-7|TRBV10-3|few
CAISRTDTRREQYF
TGTGCCATCAGCAGGACAGACACCCGGAGGGAGCAGTACTTC
>-|TRBJ1-1|TRBV12-3/TRBV12-4|-
CASRSSANTETFF
TGTGCCAGCAGGAGTTCCGCGAACACTGAAACTTTCTTT
>-|TRBJ2-3|TRBV6-2/TRBV6-3|-
CASSDRDSSTQYF
TGTGCCAGCAGTGACCGGGACTCATCTACGCAGTATTTT
>-|TRBJ2-5|TRBV15|-
CATSRERKTQYF
TGTGCCACCAGCAGAGAAAGGAAGACCCAGTACTTC
>-|TRBJ2-5|TRBV2|once
CASIRLQLRTSVTQYF
TGTGCCAGCATCCGATTACAGCTACGAACCTCAGTGACCCAGTACTTC
>-|TRBJ1-2|TRBV14|-
CASSQGTSVGYTF
TGTGCCAGCAGCCAAGGGACAAGTGTCGGCTACACCTTC
>TRBD2|TRBJ2-1|TRBV20-1|-
CSARDGGLAGVEQFF
TGCAGTGCTAGAGATGGGGGACTAGCGGGAGTAGAGCAGTTCTTC
>-|TRBJ2-7|TRBV2|-
CASSERPGDQSYEQYF
TGTGCCAGCTCAGAGCGGCCGGGAGATCAATCCTACGAGCAGTACTTC
>-|TRBJ2-4|TRBV6-5|few
CASSSAPTGARNIQYF
TGTGCCAGCAGTTCTGCCCCGACTGGGGCCAGGAACATTCAGTACTTC
>TRBD1|TRBJ2-7|TRBV3-1|-
CASSAGTGNSYEQYF
TGTGCCAGCAGCGCCGGGACAGGAAACTCCTACGAGCAGTACTTC
>-|TRBJ1-1|TRBV12-3/TRBV12-4|-
CASRDTTALNTEAFF
TGTGCCAGCAGAGATACGACGGCTTTGAACACTGAAGCTTTCTTT
>TRBD1|TRBJ1-1|TRBV20-1|-
CSANGQGLKAFF
TGCAGTGCTAACGGACAGGGCCTTAAAGCTTTCTTT
>TRBD2|TRBJ2-3|TRBV3-1|-
CASSTSGRSTDTQYF
TGTGCCAGCAGCACTAGCGGGAGGTCCACAGATACGCAGTATTTT
>-|TRBJ2-7|TRBV15|-
CATRRGIQEAQYF
TGTGCCACCAGGAGGGGCATCCAAGAGGCCCAGTACTTC
>-|TRBJ1-2|TRBV20-1|-
CSAKDGGYTF
TGCAGTGCCAAGGACGGTGGCTACACCTTC
>TRBD1|TRBJ2-1|TRBV15|-
CATSRTLQTGGLGNEQFF
TGTGCCACCAGCAGGACCCTCCAGACAGGGGGCCTTGGTAATGAGCAGTTCTTC
>-|TRBJ1-2|TRBV12-3/TRBV12-4|-
CASSLEEGLEYGYTF
TGTGCCAGCAGTCTGGAGGAGGGCCTTGAGTATGGCTACACCTTC
>-|TRBJ2-5|TRBV2|many
CASSDWETQYF
TGTGCCAGCAGTGATTGGGAGACCCAGTACTTC
>-|TRBJ2-3|TRBV4-1|-
CAGSQDQGSTDTQYF
TGCGCCGGCAGCCAAGATCAGGGCTCCACAGATACGCAGTATTTT
>-|TRBJ2-2|TRBV20-1|-
CSARDLRGSATGELFF
TGCAGTGCTAGAGATCTCCGGGGGTCGGCCACCGGGGAGCTGTTTTTT
>-|TRBJ2-7|TRBV20-1|-
CSARERVSSYEQYF
TGCAGTGCTAGAGAGCGGGTAAGCTCCTACGAGCAGTACTTC
>TRBD1|TRBJ1-5|TRBV20-1|-
CSARYPGTAYSNQPQHF
TGCAGTGCTAGATACCCCGGGACAGCTTATAGCAATCAGCCCCAGCATTTT
>-|TRBJ1-1|TRBV27|-
CASSVAGPNTEAFF
TGTGCCAGCAGTGTAGCGGGGCCGAACACTGAAGCTTTCTTT
>TRBD1|TRBJ2-4|TRBV12-3/TRBV12-4|-
CASSPDRGDIQYF
TGTGCCAGCAGTCCGGACAGGGGGGACATTCAGTACTTC
>-|TRBJ2-7|TRBV7-2|-
CASSLTPGEQYF
TGTGCCAGCAGCTTAACCCCAGGCGAGCAGTACTTC
>TRBD1|TRBJ1-2|TRBV10-3|few
CAISEGTGDSGYTF
TGTGCCATCAGTGAAGGGACAGGGGATAGTGGCTACACCTTC
>-|TRBJ2-3|TRBV7-9|-
CASSLGQGRRTDTQYF
TGTGCCAGCAGCTTAGGTCAGGGGAGGAGGACAGATACGCAGTATTTT
>-|TRBJ2-7|TRBV7-2|-
CASSLYQGSGEQYF
TGTGCCAGCAGCTTATATCAGGGTAGTGGCGAGCAGTACTTC
>TRBD2|TRBJ2-7|TRBV9|-
CASSVRAGAYEQYF
TGTGCCAGCAGCGTACGAGCGGGAGCGTACGAGCAGTACTTC
>TRBD2|TRBJ2-3|TRBV4-3|-
CASSPTSGAADTQYF
TGCGCCAGCAGCCCGACTAGCGGGGCGGCAGATACGCAGTATTTT
>TRBD2|TRBJ2-2|TRBV6-1|-
CARRMTSGAGLSRSGELFF
TGTGCCAGGAGGATGACTAGCGGCGCTGGCTTATCGAGGTCCGGGGAGCTGTTTTTT
>TRBD2|TRBJ2-3|TRBV5-1|-
CASSCGLAGEDTDTQYF
TGCGCCAGCAGCTGCGGGCTAGCGGGGGAGGACACAGATACGCAGTATTTT
>-|TRBJ2-7|TRBV29-1|-
CSVVGHTSSYEQYF
TGCAGCGTTGTGGGACACACCAGCTCCTACGAGCAGTACTTC
>-|TRBJ2-3|TRBV15|-
CATGGWGSTDTQYF
TGTGCCACCGGAGGCTGGGGAAGCACAGATACGCAGTATTTT
>-|TRBJ2-2|TRBV20-1|-
CSAQGTGTGELFF
TGCAGTGCTCAGGGGACGGGCACCGGGGAGCTGTTTTTT
>-|TRBJ2-3|TRBV7-7|few
CANSLNGQQTQYF
TGTGCTAACAGCTTAAACGGACAGCAGACGCAGTATTTT
>-|TRBJ2-7|TRBV20-1|-
CSARGPTYEQYF
TGCAGTGCTAGGGGGCCTACCTACGAGCAGTACTTC
>-|TRBJ1-4|TRBV20-1|many
CSAGHGAGEKLFF
TGCAGTGCTGGTCACGGGGCGGGTGAAAAACTGTTTTTT
>TRBD2|TRBJ2-7|TRBV20-1|-
CSATASGGSPYEQYF
TGCAGTGCTACGGCTAGCGGGGGGTCCCCCTACGAGCAGTACTTC
>-|TRBJ2-5|TRBV12-3/TRBV12-4|-
CASSLRRGGSLTDPYF
TGTGCCAGCAGTTTAAGGCGCGGAGGGTCTTTAACTGACCCGTACTTC
>-|TRBJ2-1|TRBV5-1|few
CASSLAYRDSYNEQFF
TGCGCCAGCAGCTTGGCCTACAGGGACTCCTACAATGAGCAGTTCTTC